This section outlines one TCR beta chain sequence together with its context. Its antigen is as yet unknown. Germline V gene data show CDR1 as LNHDA and CDR2 as SQIVND (reference sequence). Trimming took 6 bases from V and 3 from J, leaving 2 bases between them. The CDR3 spans 10 residues. The data were taken from a study of graft-versus-host responses after intestinal transplantation. About the research overall: All recipients were given anti-thymocyte globulin induction, and tacrolimus and steroids were then administered for about three years.

Clones were read by immunoSEQ multiplex PCR, and TCRdb kept only the in-frame ones, dropping some. The data contain about 27,000 clones, roughly four fifths of them seen just once; the ten biggest clones take up approximately 0.93%. Findings and limits, study-wide: The presence of high graft-versus-host to host-versus-graft clonal ratios in allografts characterized patients with graft-donor T cell macrochimerism. GvH clones detected in recipient marrow included some appearing first in ileum or blood.

V and J are TRBV19 and TRBJ1-1, with D unresolved. The source material was unstimulated CD8+ T cells sorted from spleen or lymph node cells, sampled before transplant. The clonotype was recovered from a human donor who was the organ donor for an intestinal transplant. The CDR3 coding sequence is TGTGCCAGTAGACACACTGAAGCTTTCTTT. It encodes CASRHTEAFF.